This T cell receptor beta chain stems from a study of T cell responses to AZD1222 COVID-19 vaccine. Sequencing used immunoSEQ multiplex PCR; TCRdb keeps in-frame clones, though not all of them. The profile shows roughly 120,000 clones, about four fifths of them singletons. J was trimmed by 1 base and V by 3 bases; bases with no gene match: 8. Germline CDR1 ENHRY, CDR2 SYGVKD. There are 17 residues in the CDR3. The chain is built from TRBV10-3 and TRBJ1-1; 10 bases fit TRBD1. This receptor was obtained from an adult in good health. Sequencing was performed on peripheral blood, taken on day 0 of AZD1222 vaccination. DNA for the CDR3: TGTGCCATCAGTGAATTGGAGGGGACAGGGGCGAACACTGAAGCTTTCTTT. Its protein is CAISELEGTGANTEAFF.